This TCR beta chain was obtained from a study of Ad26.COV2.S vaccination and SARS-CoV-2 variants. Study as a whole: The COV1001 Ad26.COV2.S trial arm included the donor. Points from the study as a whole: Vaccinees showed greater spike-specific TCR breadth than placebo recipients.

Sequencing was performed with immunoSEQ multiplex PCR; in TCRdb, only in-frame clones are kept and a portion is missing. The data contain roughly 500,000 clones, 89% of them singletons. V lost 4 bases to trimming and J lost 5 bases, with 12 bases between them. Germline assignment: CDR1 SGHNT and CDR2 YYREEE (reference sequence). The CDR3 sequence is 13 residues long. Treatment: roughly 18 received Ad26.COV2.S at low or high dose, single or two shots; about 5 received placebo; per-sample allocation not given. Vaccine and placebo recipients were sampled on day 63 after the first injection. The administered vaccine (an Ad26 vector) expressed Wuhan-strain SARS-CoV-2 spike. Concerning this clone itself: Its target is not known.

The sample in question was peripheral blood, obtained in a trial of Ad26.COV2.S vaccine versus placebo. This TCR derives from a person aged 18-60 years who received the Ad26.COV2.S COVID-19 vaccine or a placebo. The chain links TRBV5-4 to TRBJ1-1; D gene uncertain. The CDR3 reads CASSATLGTEAFF. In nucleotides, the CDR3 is TGTGCCAGCAGCGCGACCCTGGGGACTGAAGCTTTCTTT.